This T cell receptor beta chain was documented in a study of T cell clonotyping in hematopoietic cell transplantation. Study outcomes and limitations: Few recipient clonotypes overlapped donors; over 97% were de novo at given depth. CD4 and CD8 repertoire contributions could not be separated without sorting. Broader posttransplant TCR repertoire diversity was predicted by graft donor and pretransplant recipient Inverse Simpson Index values. Recipient TCR diversity dropped after transplant; expanded clonotypes rose from day 30 to 180.

The table came from immunoSEQ multiplex PCR; TCRdb's copy has only in-frame clones and leaves some out. The table has 60,000 to 75,000 clones, about 94% seen once. A word on this clone: No antigen is known for it.

Per the germline V gene, CDR1 is GTSNPN and CDR2 is SVGIG (reference sequence). V was pared by 4 bases and J by 3 bases, with 12 bases between. CDR3 length equals 13 residues. The sample was peripheral blood mononuclear cells. This receptor was obtained from a man aged 50-59 years in good health. Some clones in this sample may be carry-over from other donors' samples. V usage is TRBV30 and J usage is TRBJ1-1; D unclear. Here the CDR3 reads CAWTRGQDTEAFF. As DNA, the CDR3 is TGTGCCTGGACGCGCGGTCAGGACACTGAAGCTTTCTTT.